Each of the 15 T cell receptor beta chains below was sequenced from the same sample in a study of T cells in Graves' hyperthyroidism and ophthalmopathy. Amplification targeted TCR beta CDR3 regions from RNA transcripts. The study used the HTBI primer set for a first-round RT-PCR of the TCR CDR3. TCRdb itself ran the multiplex PCR reads through MiXCR, one entry per CDR3 protein. The sample contains 400,000 or so distinct CDR3 sequences, around 15% of which appear only once. The sample was blood. The receptors stem from a woman in her sixties or seventies with Graves' ophthalmopathy.

This clonotype was recorded at least ten times. The chain uses TRBV24-1 and TRBJ2-2; 7 bases line up with TRBD2. Per germline, CDR1 KGHDR and CDR2 SFDVKD. The junction had 7 bases not matched to a gene; V was cut back by 4 bases and J by 0 bases. CDR3 length equals 17 residues. The CDR3 protein is CATSDYSGGTNTGELFF. For the CDR3, the DNA is TGTGCCACCAGTGACTACTCGGGGGGAACGAACACCGGGGAGCTGTTTTTT.

The chain recombines TRBV5-1 with TRBJ2-1; possible D gene TRBD2, 7 bases. CDR3 size: 17 residues. The V gene lost 2 bases and the J gene lost 7 bases, with 22 bases spanning the gap. Germline V gene sequence: CDR1 SGHRS, CDR2 YFSETQ. CDR3 sequence: CASSFSGGGVSVNEQFF. Written as DNA, the CDR3 is TGCGCCAGCAGCTTTTCGGGGGGCGGGGTATCTGTAAATGAGCAGTTCTTC.

Remarks on this clonotype: This clone may be a read error of a much larger clone one base away. The chain joins TRBV6-2 or TRBV6-3 to TRBJ2-3, with no clear D. CDR1 and CDR2 from the germline V gene are MNHEY and SVGEGT. Trimming took off 6 bases at V and 4 bases at J, with 14 bases between the two ends. The CDR3 extends over 14 amino acids. Written as DNA, the CDR3 is TGTGCCAGCAGCCGGAGCAGGAGTTCAGATACGCAGTATTTT. This codes for CASSRSRSSDTQYF.

This clonotype has more than one count but fewer than ten. The chain employs TRBV7-6 and TRBJ1-5; 7 bases agree with TRBD1. The CDR3 spans 15 residues. In germline, CDR1 is SGHVS, CDR2 FNYEAQ. J gave up 5 bases and V 3 bases, and 7 bases lay outside the gene matches. The CDR3 loop reads CASSLQTGKYQPQHF. Written as DNA, the CDR3 is TGTGCCAGCAGCTTGCAGACAGGGAAATATCAGCCCCAGCATTTT.

The J gene is TRBJ2-1, the V gene TRBV6-2 or TRBV6-3; 9 bases fit TRBD2. The germline gives CDR1 MNHEY, CDR2 SVGEGT. With 0 bases clipped from V and 9 bases from J, the junction kept 9 bases outside the gene matches. The CDR3 consists of 16 residues. CDR3 protein: CASSYSKLAGLGEQFF. The CDR3 coding sequence is TGTGCCAGCAGTTACTCGAAACTAGCGGGTTTAGGTGAGCAGTTCTTC.

This clonotype was counted at least ten times. The chain uses TRBV28 and TRBJ2-1; 7 bases match TRBD2. The length of the CDR3 is 19 residues. Per the germline V gene, CDR1 is MDHEN and CDR2 is SYDVKM. Germline trimming cut 7 bases from V and 6 bases from J; bases unmatched to any gene: 24. The CDR3 DNA is TGTGCCAGCAAACTAGTGGCTAGCGGCTACGACAAATTTCTCAATGAGCAGTTCTTC. Protein: CASKLVASGYDKFLNEQFF. Variable domain in full (rest from reference TRBV28 and TRBJ2-1): DVKVTQSSRYLVKRTGEKVFLECVQDMDHENMFWYRQDPGLGLRLIYFSYDVKMKEKGDIPEGYSVSREKKERFSLILESASTNQTSMYLCASKLVASGYDKFLNEQFFGPGTRLTVL.

In this sample, this clonotype turned up many times. The chain uses TRBV20-1 and TRBJ2-7, with TRBD2 identical over 8 bases. The CDR3 loop spans 18 amino acids. Per the germline V gene, CDR1 is DFQATT and CDR2 is SNEGSKA (reference sequence). V dropped 4 bases and J dropped 5; count of bases not matched to a gene: 22. CDR3 sequence (DNA): TGCAGTGCTACCGGGGGGGTCGCGAGCGGGAGACTAGGGGACGAGCAGTACTTC. It codes for CSATGGVASGRLGDEQYF.

The chain employs TRBV3-1 and TRBJ2-1; D unresolved. CDR3 size: 14 residues. The V gene's germline CDR1 is LGHDT and CDR2 YNNKEL (reference sequence). Trimming cost V 2 bases and J 8 bases, with 13 bases left between them. The DNA of the CDR3 is TGTGCCAGCAGCCAAAGTTCTTCTAGGGATGAGCAGTTCTTC. Amino acid sequence: CASSQSSSRDEQFF.

This clonotype was counted between two and nine times. V gene TRBV7-9 combines with J gene TRBJ2-7; D might be TRBD2 (5 bases). The CDR3 consists of 14 residues. Per germline, CDR1 SEHNR and CDR2 FQNEAQ (reference sequence). Trimming removed 1 base at V and 2 bases at J, with 9 bases between. The DNA for the CDR3 is TGTGCCAGCAGCTTAGGCGGGTTCGCCTACGAGCAGTACTTC. This gives the protein CASSLGGFAYEQYF.

This clonotype was counted many times. This chain uses TRBV2 with TRBJ2-5, with 10 bases that match TRBD1. This CDR3 is built from 15 residues. The J segment lost 4 bases and the V segment lost 3 bases, leaving 5 bases of the junction unmatched. Looked up from germline, CDR1 is SNHLY and CDR2 is FYNNEI. The CDR3 loop reads CASSEGTGVGETQYF. The CDR3 bases are TGTGCCAGCAGTGAGGGGACAGGGGTGGGAGAGACCCAGTACTTC.

This clonotype was counted between two and nine times. The chain carries TRBV5-6 and TRBJ2-2; 8 bases are a match to TRBD1. Trimming removed 3 bases from V and 0 bases from J; junction bases left unmatched: 7. The CDR3 has 17 amino acids. Germline V gene lookup returns CDR1 SGHDT and CDR2 YYEEEE. For the CDR3, the DNA is TGTGCCAGCAGCTGGTGGACAGGGCTCACGAACACCGGGGAGCTGTTTTTT. Protein sequence: CASSWWTGLTNTGELFF.

The table lists this clonotype with many counts. V usage is TRBV20-1 and J usage is TRBJ2-7; D unresolved. V was clipped by 4 bases and J by 2 bases, with 9 bases between them. The CDR3 extends over 12 amino acids. From germline, CDR1 is DFQATT and CDR2 SNEGSKA (reference sequence). The CDR3 nucleotides read TGCAGTGCTAACGAACCGACCTACGAGCAGTACTTC. Its translation is CSANEPTYEQYF.

The rearrangement joins TRBV19 to TRBJ2-5; D not certain. V lost 3 bases and J lost 4, with 12 bases in between. This CDR3 is 14 amino acids long. Germline assignment: CDR1 LNHDA and CDR2 SQIVND (reference sequence). CDR3: CASSMTPRAETQYF. The DNA for the CDR3 is TGTGCCAGTAGTATGACCCCTAGGGCAGAGACCCAGTACTTC.

This clonotype was seen ten or more times. V gene TRBV5-6 combines with J gene TRBJ2-7, with a possible D match to TRBD1 (5 bases). V was clipped by 6 bases and J by 6 bases, with 16 bases between them. The germline gives CDR1 SGHDT, CDR2 YYEEEE. This CDR3 is 13 amino acids long. CDR3 amino acids: CASTSRVPLEQYF. CDR3 DNA sequence: TGTGCCAGCACCAGCAGGGTCCCCCTCGAGCAGTACTTC. Full variable domain (remainder filled in from reference TRBV5-6 and TRBJ2-7): DAGVTQSPTHLIKTRGQQVTLRCSPKSGHDTVSWYQQALGQGPQFIFQYYEEEERQRGNFPDRFSGHQFPNYSSELNVNALLLGDSALYLCASTSRVPLEQYFGPGTRLTVT.

V and J are TRBV12-3 or TRBV12-4 and TRBJ2-7; possible D gene TRBD2, 5 bases. The CDR3 has 14 amino acids. V was trimmed by 7 bases and J by 2 bases, leaving 15 bases between them. CDR3: CASNPPGLTYEQYF. The CDR3 DNA sequence: TGTGCCAGCAACCCTCCCGGACTTACCTACGAGCAGTACTTC.